This T cell receptor beta chain was sequenced in a study of blood T cell repertoires in COVID-19. Study information: Samples of COVID-19 (acute and convalescent) were obtained from the United States, Italy and Spain. T cells, B-cell-depleted T cells, or PBMCs supplied cDNA or gDNA.

Authors' methods: Estimates of nucleated cell counts were drawn from the amplification of reference gene primers. This table comes from immunoSEQ multiplex PCR, and its TCRdb copy is limited to in-frame clones, with some not included. From that table come the V and J calls and clone size; the DNA was used to work out D and trimming. The sample contains tens of thousands of clones, about 70% of which appear only once. Turning to this clone: Within the sample, other DNA sequences also encode this same CDR3.

V lost 2 bases to trimming and J lost 3 bases, with 5 bases between them. The V gene's germline CDR1 is MDHEN and CDR2 SYDVKM. The CDR3 extends over 12 amino acids. Specimen: peripheral blood. The chain couples TRBV28 to TRBJ2-7; the D is unclear. The sequence came from an elderly man with acute or convalescent COVID-19. CDR3 sequence reads: CASSLGGYEQYF. The CDR3 DNA is TGTGCCAGCAGTTTAGGCGGCTACGAGCAGTACTTC.